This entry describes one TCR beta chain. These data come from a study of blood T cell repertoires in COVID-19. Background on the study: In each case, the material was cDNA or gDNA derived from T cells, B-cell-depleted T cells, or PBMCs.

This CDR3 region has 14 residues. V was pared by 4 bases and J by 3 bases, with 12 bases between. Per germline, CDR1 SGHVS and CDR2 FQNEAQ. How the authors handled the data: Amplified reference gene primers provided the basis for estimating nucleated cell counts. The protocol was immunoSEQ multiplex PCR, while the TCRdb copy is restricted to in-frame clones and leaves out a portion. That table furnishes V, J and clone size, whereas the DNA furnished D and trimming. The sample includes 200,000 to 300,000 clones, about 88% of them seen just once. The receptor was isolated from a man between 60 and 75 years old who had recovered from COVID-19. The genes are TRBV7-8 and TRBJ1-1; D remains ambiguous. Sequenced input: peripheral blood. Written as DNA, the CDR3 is TGTGCCAGCAGCTCAGAGGAATATTACACTGAAGCTTTCTTT. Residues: CASSSEEYYTEAFF. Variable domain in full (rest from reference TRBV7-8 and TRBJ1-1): GAGVSQSPRYKVAKRGQDVALRCDPISGHVSLFWYQQALGQGPEFLTYFQNEAQLDKSGLPSDRFFAERPEGSVSTLKIQRTQQEDSAVYLCASSSEEYYTEAFFGQGTRLTVV.